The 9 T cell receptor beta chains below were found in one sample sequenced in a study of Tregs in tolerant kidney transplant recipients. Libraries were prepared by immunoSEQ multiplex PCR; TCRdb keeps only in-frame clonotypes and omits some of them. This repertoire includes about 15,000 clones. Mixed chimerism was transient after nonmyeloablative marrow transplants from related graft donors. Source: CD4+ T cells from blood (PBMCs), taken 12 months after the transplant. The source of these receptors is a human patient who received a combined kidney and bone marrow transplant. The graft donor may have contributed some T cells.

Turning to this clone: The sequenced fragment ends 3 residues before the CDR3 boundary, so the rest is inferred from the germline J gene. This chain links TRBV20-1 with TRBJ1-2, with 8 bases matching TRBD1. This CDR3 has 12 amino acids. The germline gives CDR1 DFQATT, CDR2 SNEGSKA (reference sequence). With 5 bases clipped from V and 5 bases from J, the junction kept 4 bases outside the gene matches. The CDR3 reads CSARTGKYGYTF. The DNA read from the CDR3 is TGCAGTGCTCGGACAGGGAAATATGGC.

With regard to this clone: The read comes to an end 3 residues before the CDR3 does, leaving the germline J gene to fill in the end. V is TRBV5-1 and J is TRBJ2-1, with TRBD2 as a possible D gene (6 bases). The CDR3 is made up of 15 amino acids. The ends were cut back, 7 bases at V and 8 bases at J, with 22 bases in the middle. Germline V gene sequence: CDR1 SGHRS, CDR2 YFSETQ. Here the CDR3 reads CASSLAPGGVDEQFF. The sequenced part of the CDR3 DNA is TGCGCCAGCTCCTTAGCCCCTGGAGGGGTAGATGAG.

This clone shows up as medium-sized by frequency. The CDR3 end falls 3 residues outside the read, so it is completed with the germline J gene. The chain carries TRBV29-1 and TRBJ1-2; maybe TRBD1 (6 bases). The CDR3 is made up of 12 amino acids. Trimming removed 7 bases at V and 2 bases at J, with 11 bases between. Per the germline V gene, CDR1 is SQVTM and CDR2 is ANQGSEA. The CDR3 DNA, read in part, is TGCAGCGGGGACACAGGCAACTATGGC. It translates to CSGDTGNYG. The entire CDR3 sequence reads CSGDTGNYGYTF.

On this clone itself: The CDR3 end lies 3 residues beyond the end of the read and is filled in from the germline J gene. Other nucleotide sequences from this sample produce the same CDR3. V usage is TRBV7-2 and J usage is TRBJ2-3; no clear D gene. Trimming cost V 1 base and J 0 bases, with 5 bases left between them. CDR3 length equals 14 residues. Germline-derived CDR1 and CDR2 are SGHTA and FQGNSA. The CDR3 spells CASSLGLSTDTQYF. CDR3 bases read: TGTGCCAGCAGCTTAGGACTGAGCACAGATACG.

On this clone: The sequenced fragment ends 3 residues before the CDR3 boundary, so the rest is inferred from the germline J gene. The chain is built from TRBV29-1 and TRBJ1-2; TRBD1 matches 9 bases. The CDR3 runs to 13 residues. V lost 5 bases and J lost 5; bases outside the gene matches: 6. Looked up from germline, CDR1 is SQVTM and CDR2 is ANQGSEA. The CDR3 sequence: CSVSGTGSYGYTF. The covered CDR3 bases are TGCAGCGTTTCCGGGACAGGGTCGTATGGC.

The CDR3 is CASSDSRRGRANEQFF. CDR3 DNA (partial): TGTGCCAGCAGTGACTCCCGAAGGGGGAGGGCCAATGAG. This chain joins TRBV6-4 and TRBJ2-1, with D possibly being TRBD2 (7 bases). The observed sequence ends 3 residues before the CDR3 terminus, with the missing tail filled in from the germline J gene. The CDR3 sequence is 16 residues long. Per the germline V gene, CDR1 is MRHNA and CDR2 is SNTAGT. The V gene lost 0 bases and the J gene lost 6 bases, with 15 bases spanning the gap.

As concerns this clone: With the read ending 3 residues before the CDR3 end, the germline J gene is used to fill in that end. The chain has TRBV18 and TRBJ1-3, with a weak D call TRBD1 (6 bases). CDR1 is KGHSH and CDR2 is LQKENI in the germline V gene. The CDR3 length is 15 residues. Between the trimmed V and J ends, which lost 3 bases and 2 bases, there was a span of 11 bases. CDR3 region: CASSPDRYPGNTIYF. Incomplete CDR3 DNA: TGTGCCAGCTCACCGGACAGATACCCTGGAAACACC.

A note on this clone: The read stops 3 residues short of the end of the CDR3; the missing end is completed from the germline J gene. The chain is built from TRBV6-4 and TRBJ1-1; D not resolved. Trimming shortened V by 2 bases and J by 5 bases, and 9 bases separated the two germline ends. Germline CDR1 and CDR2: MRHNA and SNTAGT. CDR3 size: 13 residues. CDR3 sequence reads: CASSDGPETEAFF. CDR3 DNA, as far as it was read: TGTGCCAGCAGTGACGGGCCCGAGACTGAA.

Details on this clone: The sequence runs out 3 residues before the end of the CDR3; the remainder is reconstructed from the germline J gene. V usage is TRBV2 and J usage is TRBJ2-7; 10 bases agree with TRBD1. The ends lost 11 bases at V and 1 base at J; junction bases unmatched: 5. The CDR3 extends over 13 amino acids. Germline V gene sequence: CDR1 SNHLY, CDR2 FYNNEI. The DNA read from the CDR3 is TGTGCCGGCGGGACAGGGGCTTCCTACGAG. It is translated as CAGGTGASYE. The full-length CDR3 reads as CAGGTGASYEQYF.